The source of this T cell receptor beta chain is a study of shared clonotypes between healthy human individuals. The wider study: CD8 memory received one plate per donor, CD8 naive two, CD4 memory three and CD4 naive three. Study observations and caveats: Unshared clonotypes carried lower generation probabilities than those common to all four donors.

Genomic DNA belonging to each subset was distributed in equal measure over several immunoSEQ plates. The data were produced by immunoSEQ multiplex PCR, yet TCRdb's version contains in-frame clones alone and is incomplete. The sample holds a few million clones; around 90% are singletons and the top ten take around 0.14%. Trimming left V 6 bases short and J 4 bases short, with 3 bases between. There are 10 residues in the CDR3. The germline V gene has CDR1 DFQATT and CDR2 SNEGSKA (reference sequence). Concerning this clone: Its antigen is not known. The sample contains more than one DNA sequence encoding this CDR3.

Adult donors, all healthy and HIV-negative, had no recent acute infections or vaccinations. The sample consisted of naive CD4+ T cells sorted from blood. Subset of the sample: CD45RA+ positively selected. The rearrangement links TRBV20-1 to TRBJ1-4, with D unclear. The source of this sequence is a man younger than 35 in good health. The CDR3 DNA follows: TGCAGTGCCTATAATGAAAAACTGTTTTTT. Translated, it gives CSAYNEKLFF.